This is a list of T cell receptor beta chains from one sample in a study of shared clonotypes between healthy human individuals. The method was immunoSEQ multiplex PCR; TCRdb's version includes in-frame clones alone and lacks a portion of them. The sample consists of about 1.5 million clones, approximately 98% of them appearing once. Sequencing used naive CD4+ T cells sorted from blood. All receptors derive from a man aged 25 to 45 in good health. CDR3s include the opening cysteine and the closing phenylalanine or tryptophan. The D gene is left open where the match is weak. Clone size is not always given. Where it is, it says once, few, many or a class for expanded clones.

V gene	D gene	CDR3 length	J gene	clone size	CDR3 protein	CDR3 DNA
TRBV21-1	.	13	TRBJ2-5	.	CASNDYEGETQYF	TGTGCCAGCAACGACTACGAGGGGGAGACCCAGTACTTC
TRBV9	.	14	TRBJ2-5	.	CASSPRTRGETQYF	TGTGCCAGCAGCCCCAGGACCCGAGGGGAGACCCAGTACTTC
TRBV7-9	.	13	TRBJ1-2	.	CASSVGRQYGYTF	TGTGCCAGCAGCGTTGGACGGCAATATGGCTACACCTTC
TRBV5-4	.	15	TRBJ2-7	.	CASSLASGDRNEQYF	TGTGCCAGCAGCTTGGCCTCAGGGGATCGCAACGAGCAGTACTTC
TRBV5-3	TRBD2	20	TRBJ2-1	.	CARSMSRGQSLAGSYNEQFF	TGTGCCAGAAGCATGTCTAGGGGACAGTCACTAGCGGGGAGCTACAATGAGCAGTTCTTC
TRBV28	TRBD2	14	TRBJ2-1	.	CASDPSGDYNEQFF	TGTGCCAGCGATCCTAGCGGAGACTACAATGAGCAGTTCTTC
TRBV28	.	13	TRBJ1-2	.	CASSSSIGYGYTF	TGTGCCAGCAGTTCCTCGATTGGCTATGGCTACACCTTC
TRBV28	TRBD2	18	TRBJ2-7	.	CASRHPEEGLAGPYEQYF	TGTGCCAGCAGACATCCAGAGGAGGGACTAGCGGGACCCTACGAGCAGTACTTC
TRBV10-1	TRBD2	15	TRBJ2-1	once	CASRRGLAGYNEQFF	TGCGCCAGCAGGCGCGGACTAGCCGGGTACAATGAGCAGTTCTTC
TRBV10-1	.	14	TRBJ2-7	.	CASSESGRGREQYF	TGCGCCAGCAGTGAGTCGGGGAGAGGGCGCGAGCAGTACTTC
TRBV18	.	14	TRBJ1-4	once	CASSPGGADEKLFF	TGTGCCAGCTCACCAGGGGGGGCAGACGAAAAACTGTTTTTT
TRBV11-3	TRBD1	14	TRBJ1-1	.	CASSLGTGSSEAFF	TGTGCCAGCAGCTTAGGGACAGGGTCTTCTGAAGCTTTCTTT
TRBV29-1	.	12	TRBJ2-2	.	CSVGRYTGELFF	TGCAGCGTGGGGAGATACACCGGGGAGCTGTTTTTT
TRBV29-1	TRBD1	13	TRBJ2-7	.	CSVRTGSPHEQYF	TGCAGCGTTCGGACAGGGTCCCCCCACGAGCAGTACTTC
TRBV18	TRBD2	15	TRBJ2-3	.	CASSGTSYTADTQYF	TGTGCCAGCTCAGGGACTAGCTATACCGCAGATACGCAGTATTTT
TRBV27	.	14	TRBJ1-2	.	CASSLSGLNYGYTF	TGTGCCAGCAGTTTATCAGGCTTAAACTATGGCTACACCTTC
TRBV6-4	.	11	TRBJ2-1	.	CASSDGGRQFF	TGTGCCAGCAGTGACGGTGGAAGGCAGTTCTTC
TRBV11-2	.	15	TRBJ2-1	.	CASSTAGSPYNEQFF	TGTGCCAGCAGCACAGCAGGGTCTCCCTACAATGAGCAGTTCTTC
TRBV27	TRBD2	15	TRBJ2-7	.	CASSQLAGGPREQYF	TGTGCCAGCAGTCAATTAGCGGGAGGGCCCAGGGAGCAGTACTTC
TRBV5-1	TRBD2	17	TRBJ2-5	once	CASSLGLAGGTKETQYF	TGCGCCAGCAGCCTGGGACTAGCGGGAGGGACGAAAGAGACCCAGTACTTC
TRBV30	TRBD1	14	TRBJ2-2	.	CAWTVTGFAGELFF	TGTGCCTGGACGGTGACAGGGTTTGCCGGGGAGCTGTTTTTT
TRBV9	.	14	TRBJ2-3	.	CASSPSPDTDTQYF	TGTGCCAGCAGCCCGAGTCCGGACACAGATACGCAGTATTTT
TRBV9	.	14	TRBJ2-1	.	CASSAGTTLNEQFF	TGTGCCAGCAGCGCCGGAACTACGCTTAATGAGCAGTTCTTC
TRBV5-6	.	12	TRBJ2-1	.	CASSLGGLEQFF	TGTGCCAGCAGCTTGGGCGGACTCGAGCAGTTCTTC
TRBV5-1	TRBD2	16	TRBJ2-3	.	CASSFSGTSGTDTQYF	TGCGCCAGCAGCTTCAGCGGGACCTCGGGCACAGATACGCAGTATTTT
TRBV2	.	12	TRBJ2-5	.	CASSRQGETQYF	TGTGCCAGCAGTAGACAAGGAGAGACCCAGTACTTC
TRBV12-5	TRBD1	15	TRBJ2-7	.	CASGLGQDAINEQYF	TGTGCTAGTGGTTTAGGACAGGACGCCATTAACGAGCAGTACTTC
TRBV5-6	.	14	TRBJ1-2	.	CASSLAPPNYGYTF	TGTGCCAGCAGCTTGGCTCCCCCAAACTATGGCTACACCTTC
TRBV14	TRBD2	18	TRBJ2-1	.	CASSQGPGLAGGLYEQFF	TGTGCCAGCAGCCAAGGCCCGGGACTAGCGGGAGGTCTTTATGAGCAGTTCTTC
TRBV28	.	11	TRBJ1-2	.	CASSTQFGYTF	TGTGCCAGCAGCACCCAGTTTGGCTACACCTTC
TRBV7-3	TRBD1	13	TRBJ2-1	.	CASSLYRGNEQFF	TGTGCCAGCAGCCTGTACAGGGGCAATGAGCAGTTCTTC
TRBV2	.	11	TRBJ1-1	few	CAGTVDTEAFF	TGTGCCGGAACAGTGGACACTGAAGCTTTCTTT
TRBV6-1	.	13	TRBJ2-5	.	CASTEGVVRTQYF	TGTGCCAGCACCGAAGGGGTAGTTAGGACCCAGTACTTC
TRBV7-9	.	14	TRBJ1-5	.	CASSLGGVFQPQHF	TGTGCCAGCAGCTTAGGAGGGGTTTTTCAGCCCCAGCATTTT
TRBV5-1	TRBD2	23	TRBJ2-1	.	CASSLSLGGLWTSGRGGLNEQFF	TGCGCCAGCAGCTTGAGCCTTGGGGGCCTCTGGACTAGCGGGAGAGGGGGCCTCAATGAGCAGTTCTTC
TRBV29-1	.	13	TRBJ2-1	.	CSVQGRAYNEQFF	TGCAGCGTTCAGGGGAGGGCCTACAATGAGCAGTTCTTC
TRBV15	.	16	TRBJ2-7	.	CATSRDLAGRSYEQYF	TGTGCCACCAGCAGAGATCTGGCAGGGCGGTCCTACGAGCAGTACTTC
TRBV28	.	12	TRBJ1-5	.	CASSPGRRPQHF	TGTGCCAGCAGTCCTGGACGTCGGCCCCAGCATTTT
TRBV7-6	.	14	TRBJ2-7	.	CASSLEFSSYEQYF	TGTGCCAGCAGCTTAGAGTTTTCCTCCTACGAGCAGTACTTC
TRBV7-8	TRBD1	16	TRBJ2-7	.	CASSLAGDRGSYEQYF	TGTGCCAGCAGCTTAGCGGGGGACAGGGGCTCCTACGAGCAGTACTTC
TRBV29-1	.	14	TRBJ1-4	once	CSVVGPGRSEKLFF	TGCAGCGTTGTAGGGCCAGGGAGATCTGAAAAACTGTTTTTT
TRBV5-6	.	11	TRBJ2-1	.	CASSLDNEQFF	TGTGCCAGCAGCCTTGACAATGAGCAGTTCTTC